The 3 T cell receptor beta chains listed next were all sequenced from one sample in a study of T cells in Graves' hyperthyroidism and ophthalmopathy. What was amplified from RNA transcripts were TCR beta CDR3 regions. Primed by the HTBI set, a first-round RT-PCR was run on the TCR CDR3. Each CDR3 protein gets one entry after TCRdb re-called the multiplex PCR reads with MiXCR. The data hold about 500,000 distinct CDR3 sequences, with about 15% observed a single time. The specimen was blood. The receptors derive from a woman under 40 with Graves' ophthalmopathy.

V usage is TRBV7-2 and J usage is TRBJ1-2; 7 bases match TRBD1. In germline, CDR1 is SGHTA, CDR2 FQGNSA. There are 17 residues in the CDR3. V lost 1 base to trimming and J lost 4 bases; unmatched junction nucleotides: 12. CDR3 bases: TGTACCAGCAGCTTAGGTCTGCTTGGACAGGTCTTCTATGGCTACACCTTC. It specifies CTSSLGLLGQVFYGYTF. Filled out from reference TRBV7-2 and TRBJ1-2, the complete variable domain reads GAGVSQSPSNKVTEKGKDVELRCDPISGHTALYWYRQSLGQGLEFLIYFQGNSAPDKSGLPSDRFSAERTGGSVSTLTIQRTQQEDSAVYLCTSSLGLLGQVFYGYTFGSGTRLTVV.

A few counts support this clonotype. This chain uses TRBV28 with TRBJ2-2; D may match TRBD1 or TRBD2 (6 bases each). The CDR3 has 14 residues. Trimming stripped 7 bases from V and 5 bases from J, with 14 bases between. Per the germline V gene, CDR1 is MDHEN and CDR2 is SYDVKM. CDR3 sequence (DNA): TGTGCCAGCACCCCCGGGGGCGGAACCGGGGAGCTGTTTTTT. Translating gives CASTPGGGTGELFF.

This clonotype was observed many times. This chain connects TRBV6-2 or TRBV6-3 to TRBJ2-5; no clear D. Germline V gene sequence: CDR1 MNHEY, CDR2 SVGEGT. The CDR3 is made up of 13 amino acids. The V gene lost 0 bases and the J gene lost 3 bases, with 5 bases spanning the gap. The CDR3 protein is CASSYSRKETQYF. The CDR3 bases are TGTGCCAGCAGTTACTCCAGGAAAGAGACCCAGTACTTC.